These T cell receptor beta chains were read from a single sample in a study of blood T cell repertoires in COVID-19. The data were produced by immunoSEQ multiplex PCR, yet TCRdb's version contains in-frame clones alone and is incomplete. The sample lists about 240,000 clones; 70% to 90% were seen once. The specimen sequenced was PBMCs or T cells enriched from blood (not recorded which). The receptors were gathered from a woman in her thirties or forties with acute COVID-19. CDR3s include the opening cysteine and the closing phenylalanine or tryptophan. The order of the fields is J gene, V gene, clone size, D gene, CDR3 DNA, CDR3 protein. D genes are given only for firm matches. Size is stated for part of the rows, as once, few or many counts, or as a class when the clone is expanded.

j_gene: TRBJ2-2
v_gene: TRBV7-8
abundance: NA
d_gene: NA
CDR3nt: TGTGCCAGCAGCTTATCGGGAGAGAACACCGGGGAGCTGTTTTTT
CDR3aa: CASSLSGENTGELFF

j_gene: TRBJ2-3
v_gene: TRBV29-1
abundance: NA
d_gene: TRBD1
CDR3nt: TGCAGCGGGACTCCCGGGACAGGGGGCGATACGCAGTATTTT
CDR3aa: CSGTPGTGGDTQYF

j_gene: TRBJ2-6
v_gene: TRBV11-2
abundance: NA
d_gene: NA
CDR3nt: TGTGCCAGCAGCTTAGATGCGTCTGGGGCCAACGTCCTGACTTTC
CDR3aa: CASSLDASGANVLTF

j_gene: TRBJ2-3
v_gene: TRBV7-3
abundance: NA
d_gene: TRBD2
CDR3nt: TGTGCCAGCAGCTTAGGGGCGACTAGCGGGAGGACCTGGACAGATACGCAGTATTTT
CDR3aa: CASSLGATSGRTWTDTQYF

j_gene: TRBJ2-7
v_gene: TRBV6-6
abundance: NA
d_gene: TRBD2
CDR3nt: TGTGCCAGCAGTTACTCGGATAGCGGGATCGTGGACGAGCAGTACTTC
CDR3aa: CASSYSDSGIVDEQYF

j_gene: TRBJ2-7
v_gene: TRBV6-5
abundance: few
d_gene: TRBD2
CDR3nt: TGTGCCAGCAGTCCTAGCGGGAGGTTATACGAGCAGTACTTC
CDR3aa: CASSPSGRLYEQYF

j_gene: TRBJ2-5
v_gene: TRBV5-6
abundance: once
d_gene: TRBD2
CDR3nt: TGTGCCAGCAGCGGGGGACTAGCGGACGAAGAGACCCAGTACTTC
CDR3aa: CASSGGLADEETQYF

j_gene: TRBJ2-1
v_gene: TRBV11-2
abundance: NA
d_gene: NA
CDR3nt: TGTGCCAGCAGCAACGACCCGGGGGTAGCGTCCAACAATGAGCAGTTCTTC
CDR3aa: CASSNDPGVASNNEQFF

j_gene: TRBJ2-1
v_gene: TRBV5-1
abundance: once
d_gene: TRBD2
CDR3nt: TGCGCCAGCAGCCCTAGGACTAGCGAGTACAATGAGCAGTTCTTC
CDR3aa: CASSPRTSEYNEQFF

j_gene: TRBJ2-1
v_gene: TRBV3-1/TRBV3-2
abundance: NA
d_gene: NA
CDR3nt: TGTGCCAGCGCTAGCTCCTACAATGAGCAGTTCTTC
CDR3aa: CASASSYNEQFF

j_gene: TRBJ2-1
v_gene: TRBV6-6
abundance: few
d_gene: NA
CDR3nt: TGTGCCAGCAGTTACTCTGCCCGGTACAATGAGCAGTTCTTC
CDR3aa: CASSYSARYNEQFF

j_gene: TRBJ1-2
v_gene: TRBV19
abundance: NA
d_gene: TRBD1
CDR3nt: TGTGCCAGTACGACAGGGGATCGTCTCGGTGGCTACACCTTC
CDR3aa: CASTTGDRLGGYTF

j_gene: TRBJ1-1
v_gene: TRBV5-5
abundance: few
d_gene: NA
CDR3nt: TGTGCCAGCAGCTTCGGAGTCGGGACACGGAACACTGAAGCTTTCTTT
CDR3aa: CASSFGVGTRNTEAFF

j_gene: TRBJ1-6
v_gene: TRBV3-1/TRBV3-2
abundance: NA
d_gene: TRBD1
CDR3nt: TGTGCCAGCAGCCTCGGACAGGGTATCTATAATTCACCCCTCCACTTT
CDR3aa: CASSLGQGIYNSPLHF

j_gene: TRBJ2-7
v_gene: TRBV5-1
abundance: NA
d_gene: NA
CDR3nt: TGCGCCAGCAGCTTGCAGGTTAAGGGGGACGAGCAGTACTTC
CDR3aa: CASSLQVKGDEQYF

j_gene: TRBJ1-6
v_gene: TRBV11-3
abundance: NA
d_gene: NA
CDR3nt: TGTGCCAGCAGCTTCAGTCCCTATTCACCCCTCCACTTT
CDR3aa: CASSFSPYSPLHF

j_gene: TRBJ2-3
v_gene: TRBV2
abundance: NA
d_gene: TRBD2
CDR3nt: TGTGCCAGCAGTGAAGAAGCGGGAGCCAGCACAGATACGCAGTATTTT
CDR3aa: CASSEEAGASTDTQYF

j_gene: TRBJ1-1
v_gene: TRBV14
abundance: NA
d_gene: NA
CDR3nt: TGTGCCAGCACAAAGAGGGTGACTGAAGCTTTCTTT
CDR3aa: CASTKRVTEAFF

j_gene: TRBJ2-1
v_gene: TRBV27
abundance: NA
d_gene: TRBD2
CDR3nt: TGTGCCAGCAGTCTGAGGACTAGCTCGTACAATGAGCAGTTCTTC
CDR3aa: CASSLRTSSYNEQFF

j_gene: TRBJ1-6
v_gene: TRBV25-1
abundance: once
d_gene: TRBD1
CDR3nt: TGTGCCAGCAGTGAGATGACAGGGGGTCAGTCACCCCTCCACTTT
CDR3aa: CASSEMTGGQSPLHF

j_gene: TRBJ2-3
v_gene: TRBV5-1
abundance: once
d_gene: NA
CDR3nt: TGCGCCAGCAGCTCCAAGGTGGGGGGGGCTAGGACAGATACGCAGTATTTT
CDR3aa: CASSSKVGGARTDTQYF

j_gene: TRBJ1-5
v_gene: TRBV27
abundance: NA
d_gene: NA
CDR3nt: TGTGCCAGCAGTTTAAGGGCAGCGGGGTCTAGCAATCAGCCCCAGCATTTT
CDR3aa: CASSLRAAGSSNQPQHF

j_gene: TRBJ2-7
v_gene: TRBV5-1
abundance: NA
d_gene: NA
CDR3nt: TGCGCCAGCAGCCCAGGGGGGCGGAGCTCCTACGAGCAGTACTTC
CDR3aa: CASSPGGRSSYEQYF

j_gene: TRBJ2-2
v_gene: TRBV5-4
abundance: NA
d_gene: NA
CDR3nt: TGTGCCAGCAGCTTGGTGGGGGGAATCGACACCGGGGAGCTGTTTTTT
CDR3aa: CASSLVGGIDTGELFF

j_gene: TRBJ2-7
v_gene: TRBV7-6
abundance: NA
d_gene: NA
CDR3nt: TGTGCCAGCAGCGCCCGGGACATAAGCTCCTACGAGCAGTACTTC
CDR3aa: CASSARDISSYEQYF

j_gene: TRBJ1-3
v_gene: TRBV19
abundance: few
d_gene: TRBD1
CDR3nt: TGTGCCAGTAGTACCCCCACAGGGGCTGGAAACACCATATATTTT
CDR3aa: CASSTPTGAGNTIYF

j_gene: TRBJ2-7
v_gene: TRBV5-4
abundance: NA
d_gene: NA
CDR3nt: TGTGCCAGCAGCTCCGCCGGGACATCACCTTACGAGCAGTACTTC
CDR3aa: CASSSAGTSPYEQYF

j_gene: TRBJ1-4
v_gene: TRBV5-6
abundance: NA
d_gene: NA
CDR3nt: TGTGCCAGCAGCTTACTAGGGCTTGGAGTAGTGGATGAAAAACTGTTTTTT
CDR3aa: CASSLLGLGVVDEKLFF

j_gene: TRBJ2-1
v_gene: TRBV27
abundance: NA
d_gene: TRBD2
CDR3nt: TGTGCCAGCAGTCCCCTGGCGGGAGGGATCAATGAGCAGTTCTTC
CDR3aa: CASSPLAGGINEQFF

j_gene: TRBJ2-3
v_gene: TRBV27
abundance: NA
d_gene: TRBD2
CDR3nt: TGTGCCAGCAGCCACCCAGCGGGAGGAACAGATACGCAGTATTTT
CDR3aa: CASSHPAGGTDTQYF

j_gene: TRBJ1-5
v_gene: TRBV27
abundance: NA
d_gene: NA
CDR3nt: TGTGCCAGCAGTTTATCGAGTAGCAATCAGCCCCAGCATTTT
CDR3aa: CASSLSSSNQPQHF

j_gene: TRBJ2-1
v_gene: TRBV5-5
abundance: NA
d_gene: NA
CDR3nt: TGTGCCAGCAGCTTTGCGGGGACTTACTACAATGAGCAGTTCTTC
CDR3aa: CASSFAGTYYNEQFF

j_gene: TRBJ2-1
v_gene: TRBV2
abundance: NA
d_gene: TRBD2
CDR3nt: TGTGCCAGCAGCGAGGTAGCGGGAGGGGTCCGTGAGCAGTTCTTC
CDR3aa: CASSEVAGGVREQFF

j_gene: TRBJ2-3
v_gene: TRBV3-1/TRBV3-2
abundance: NA
d_gene: TRBD2
CDR3nt: TGTGCCAGCAGCCAAGGAGCGGGAGGTTTCGCAGATACGCAGTATTTT
CDR3aa: CASSQGAGGFADTQYF

j_gene: TRBJ2-3
v_gene: TRBV24-1
abundance: NA
d_gene: NA
CDR3nt: TGTGCCACCAGCGCTAGGGGAGGTGGGAGCACAGATACGCAGTATTTT
CDR3aa: CATSARGGGSTDTQYF

j_gene: TRBJ2-7
v_gene: TRBV15
abundance: once
d_gene: NA
CDR3nt: TGTGCCACCAGCAGAGAACGGGCAGGGGTGGCCTACGAGCAGTACTTC
CDR3aa: CATSRERAGVAYEQYF

j_gene: TRBJ2-2
v_gene: TRBV19
abundance: NA
d_gene: NA
CDR3nt: TGTGCCAGTAGTAGTGTTCCGGGTCAAGGCGGGGAGCTGTTTTTT
CDR3aa: CASSSVPGQGGELFF

j_gene: TRBJ2-1
v_gene: TRBV11-3
abundance: NA
d_gene: TRBD1
CDR3nt: TGTGCCAGCAGCATAGGACAGGCTGGTGAGCAGTTCTTC
CDR3aa: CASSIGQAGEQFF

j_gene: TRBJ1-1
v_gene: TRBV7-9
abundance: NA
d_gene: NA
CDR3nt: TGTGCCAGCAGCGCCCGGGGCGGGGGAACTGAAGCTTTCTTT
CDR3aa: CASSARGGGTEAFF

j_gene: TRBJ1-5
v_gene: TRBV2
abundance: NA
d_gene: NA
CDR3nt: TGTGCCAGCAAGACGGGTCTCGGAGATCAGCCCCAGCATTTT
CDR3aa: CASKTGLGDQPQHF

j_gene: TRBJ2-1
v_gene: TRBV29-1
abundance: NA
d_gene: TRBD2
CDR3nt: TGCAGCGTTTCCTCAGGCCGGGAGGACTACAATGAGCAGTTCTTC
CDR3aa: CSVSSGREDYNEQFF

j_gene: TRBJ1-1
v_gene: TRBV5-4
abundance: NA
d_gene: TRBD1
CDR3nt: TGTGCCAGCAGCACACGACAGGGTGGGACTGAAGCTTTCTTT
CDR3aa: CASSTRQGGTEAFF